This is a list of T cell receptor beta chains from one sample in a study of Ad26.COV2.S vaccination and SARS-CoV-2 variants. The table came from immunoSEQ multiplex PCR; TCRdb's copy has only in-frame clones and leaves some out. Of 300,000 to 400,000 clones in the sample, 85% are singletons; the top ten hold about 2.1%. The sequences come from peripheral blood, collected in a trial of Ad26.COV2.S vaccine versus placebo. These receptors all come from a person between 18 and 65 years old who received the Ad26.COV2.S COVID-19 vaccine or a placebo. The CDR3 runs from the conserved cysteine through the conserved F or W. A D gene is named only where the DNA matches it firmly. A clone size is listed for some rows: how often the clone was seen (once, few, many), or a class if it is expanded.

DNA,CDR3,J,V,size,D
TGTGCCACCAGTTCTCCGGGCGGGGGGGACGTTGAGCAGTTCTTC,CATSSPGGGDVEQFF,TRBJ2-1,TRBV24-1,NA,TRBD2
TGTGCCACCAGCATCGGGGGCGGTCAGCCCCAGCATTTT,CATSIGGGQPQHF,TRBJ1-5,TRBV24-1,NA,NA
TGTGCCAGCAGTTACGGTCAGGGATTCACCGGGGAGCTGTTTTTT,CASSYGQGFTGELFF,TRBJ2-2,TRBV6-5,NA,NA
TGTGCCAGCAGTTTACCTGGAGGCGAGCAGTACTTC,CASSLPGGEQYF,TRBJ2-7,TRBV27,NA,NA
TGCGCCAGCAGCTTGGCCGGGGGGCAGGACTACGAGCAGTACTTC,CASSLAGGQDYEQYF,TRBJ2-7,TRBV5-1,NA,NA
TGTGCCAGCAGCGTAGTGGTAGGGGGGGCGACGAACACTGAAGCTTTCTTT,CASSVVVGGATNTEAFF,TRBJ1-1,TRBV9,NA,NA
TGTGCCAGCAGTTACCTGGGACAGGGGTACACTGAAGCTTTCTTT,CASSYLGQGYTEAFF,TRBJ1-1,TRBV5-6,NA,TRBD1
TGTGCCAGCAGCCGCTCCATTGGGGGGACAGCCCTGTTTTTT,CASSRSIGGTALFF,TRBJ1-4,TRBV14,NA,TRBD1
TGTGCCAGCAGCTTAATTAGTACAGGTCGGGAATACCTCTCCTACAATGAGCAGTTCTTC,CASSLISTGREYLSYNEQFF,TRBJ2-1,TRBV11-3,NA,NA
TGTGCCAGTAGAGCTGGGGGCAAGGGTTGGGCCCAGTACTTC,CASRAGGKGWAQYF,TRBJ2-5,TRBV19,NA,NA
TGTGCCATCAGTAAGGACGAAGGAAGAAATGGCTACACCTTC,CAISKDEGRNGYTF,TRBJ1-2,TRBV10-3,NA,NA
TGTGCCAGCAGCTTGGACAGGGATTATGGTGGCTACACCTTC,CASSLDRDYGGYTF,TRBJ1-2,TRBV5-4,NA,NA
TGTGCCAGCAGCCAAGCGGAAGAGACCCAGTACTTC,CASSQAEETQYF,TRBJ2-5,TRBV3-1/TRBV3-2,NA,NA
TGTGCCAGCAGCTTAGCGGGGGCCGCCACCGGGGAGCTGTTTTTT,CASSLAGAATGELFF,TRBJ2-2,TRBV7-9,NA,NA
TGTGCCAGGAGACAGGGGGCCGGAGAGACCCAGTACTTC,CARRQGAGETQYF,TRBJ2-5,TRBV30,NA,TRBD1
TGTGCCAGCAGCTTCCTCCGGCGGGGGGGCGCCGAGCAGTACTTC,CASSFLRRGGAEQYF,TRBJ2-7,TRBV11-2,NA,TRBD2
TGTGCCAGCAGCGTCGGAGGGCTGGGTGAAAAACTGTTTTTT,CASSVGGLGEKLFF,TRBJ1-4,TRBV9,NA,NA
TGCGCCAGCAGCTTGGCAGGCGGGGGGGCGGCGGAGACCCAGTACTTC,CASSLAGGGAAETQYF,TRBJ2-5,TRBV5-1,NA,TRBD2
TGTGCCAGCAGCTTGCTCCCCGGACAGACAAACTATGGCTACACCTTC,CASSLLPGQTNYGYTF,TRBJ1-2,TRBV7-3,NA,NA
TGCGCCAGCAGCTTTACCCCCGGTATGGAGCAGTACTTC,CASSFTPGMEQYF,TRBJ2-7,TRBV5-1,once,NA
TGTGCCAGCAGTATCCCTGGGGCCCAGTACTTC,CASSIPGAQYF,TRBJ2-5,TRBV12-3/TRBV12-4,NA,NA
TGCGCCAGCAGTGAGTCTTTCTACGATCGGCCCCAGCATTTT,CASSESFYDRPQHF,TRBJ1-5,TRBV10-2,NA,NA
TGTGCCACCAGTGAACCACACAGGGGAGCCGAGCAGTACTTC,CATSEPHRGAEQYF,TRBJ2-7,TRBV24-1,NA,TRBD1
TGTGCCAGCAGAGAGAGGCTTAGCTCCTACGAGCAGTACTTC,CASRERLSSYEQYF,TRBJ2-7,TRBV7-2,NA,NA
TGCGCCAGCAGCTCCACAGCTAACTATGGCTACACCTTC,CASSSTANYGYTF,TRBJ1-2,TRBV5-1,NA,NA
TGTGCCAGCAGCTCAGGTTCGAGCGGAAAAGCTTTCTTT,CASSSGSSGKAFF,TRBJ1-1,TRBV11-2,NA,NA
TGTGCCAGCAGCTTCCGACCGGGACAGGGGATCACTGAAGCTTTCTTT,CASSFRPGQGITEAFF,TRBJ1-1,TRBV3-1/TRBV3-2,NA,TRBD1
TGTGCCAGCAGTCCCGGCGAAGGATTGGGTCAGCCCCAGCATTTT,CASSPGEGLGQPQHF,TRBJ1-5,TRBV6-4,NA,NA
TGCGCCAGCAGCTTGGCCCCCCACTCCTACGAGCAGTACTTC,CASSLAPHSYEQYF,TRBJ2-7,TRBV5-1,NA,NA
TGCGCCAGCAGCTTGGGGACTAGCGGGGCCTACGAGCAGTACTTC,CASSLGTSGAYEQYF,TRBJ2-7,TRBV5-1,few,TRBD2
TGTGCCAGCACTGCTAGCGGGGTACCAGATACGCAGTATTTT,CASTASGVPDTQYF,TRBJ2-3,TRBV4-2,NA,TRBD2
TGTGCCAGCAGCCCCGAAAGGGACAGGGGCTACGAGCAGTACTTC,CASSPERDRGYEQYF,TRBJ2-7,TRBV5-4,NA,TRBD1
TGTGCCAGTAGTATTGGAACAGGGGGCTACAATGAGCAGTTCTTC,CASSIGTGGYNEQFF,TRBJ2-1,TRBV19,NA,TRBD1
TGTGCCAGCAGCTTAAGGCAGGGGCCCGAAAACGAGCAGTACTTC,CASSLRQGPENEQYF,TRBJ2-7,TRBV11-1,NA,NA
TGTGCCAGCAGTTACTCAACCGGGAGTCCCAGGGAAAAACTGTTTTTT,CASSYSTGSPREKLFF,TRBJ1-4,TRBV6-5,NA,NA
TGTGCCAGCACCCTATCCCCCGGGGGGCTGGACACCGGGGAGCTGTTTTTT,CASTLSPGGLDTGELFF,TRBJ2-2,TRBV5-5,NA,NA
TGTGCCAGCAGCGAGGACGGATACTCCTACAATGAGCAGTTCTTC,CASSEDGYSYNEQFF,TRBJ2-1,TRBV7-3,NA,NA
TGTGCCAGTAATCATTGGCGGGGGAAAAGCTCCTACAATGAGCAGTTCTTC,CASNHWRGKSSYNEQFF,TRBJ2-1,TRBV19,NA,TRBD2
TGTGCCAGCAGTGAAGCGGGAGGGGAAAGTCAGCCCCAGCATTTT,CASSEAGGESQPQHF,TRBJ1-5,TRBV6-1,NA,NA
TGCGCCAGCAGCCAACGACTAGCGGGGGGGCGTACGGAGACCCAGTACTTC,CASSQRLAGGRTETQYF,TRBJ2-5,TRBV4-1,NA,TRBD2
TGTGCCAGTAGTATCTCCCAGGGGGCTATTGATTCACCCCTCCACTTT,CASSISQGAIDSPLHF,TRBJ1-6,TRBV19,once,TRBD1
TGTGCCAGCAGCTCACAGACAGGGTCAGGTACGCAGTATTTT,CASSSQTGSGTQYF,TRBJ2-3,TRBV7-3,NA,TRBD1
TGTGCCTGGACTACAGGGGGAGGTGGCGGGGAGCTGTTTTTT,CAWTTGGGGGELFF,TRBJ2-2,TRBV30,NA,TRBD1
TGTGCCAGCAGCTTACAGGGATATGGCTACACCTTC,CASSLQGYGYTF,TRBJ1-2,TRBV7-2,NA,NA
TGTGCCAGCAGCCCTCGTGAAAGCGGGGGGGCGGCAGATACGCAGTATTTT,CASSPRESGGAADTQYF,TRBJ2-3,TRBV4-2,NA,TRBD2
TGTGCCAGCAGCTTAGATCGCCCCTGGGCTAACTATGGCTACACCTTC,CASSLDRPWANYGYTF,TRBJ1-2,TRBV11-3,NA,NA
TGCAGCGTTGTTAGGGGCGGGGAGACTGAAGCTTTCTTT,CSVVRGGETEAFF,TRBJ1-1,TRBV29-1,NA,NA
TGCGCCAGCAGCCAAGTTGACAGGTTGAACACTGAAGCTTTCTTT,CASSQVDRLNTEAFF,TRBJ1-1,TRBV4-1,NA,NA
TGTGCCAGCAGTTTGACAGGGGGAGGTAATTCACCCCTCCACTTT,CASSLTGGGNSPLHF,TRBJ1-6,TRBV27,NA,TRBD1
TGTGCCAGCAGTTTATGGGGCAGGAACTCTGGAAACACCATATATTTT,CASSLWGRNSGNTIYF,TRBJ1-3,TRBV28,NA,NA
TGCAGCGTTGGATCTATACGAACAGGGGGCTATGGCTACACCTTC,CSVGSIRTGGYGYTF,TRBJ1-2,TRBV29-1,NA,TRBD1
TGCGCCAGCAGCCAAGATCGGTCGTACAATGAGCAGTTCTTC,CASSQDRSYNEQFF,TRBJ2-1,TRBV4-1,NA,NA
TGTGCCAGCAGTTTAGTAGGACGGTTAAATTCACCCCTCCACTTT,CASSLVGRLNSPLHF,TRBJ1-6,TRBV28,once,NA
TGTGCCAGCAGCCCGCGGGGGGCCCGGAACACCGGGGAGCTGTTTTTT,CASSPRGARNTGELFF,TRBJ2-2,TRBV4-2,NA,TRBD2
TGTGCCAGCGGGACCGGGACAGGGGGCAAGTACGAGCAGTACTTC,CASGTGTGGKYEQYF,TRBJ2-7,TRBV7-3,NA,TRBD1
TGTGCCAGCAGTGAACTAGCGGGGGGGGTAAATGAGCAGTTCTTC,CASSELAGGVNEQFF,TRBJ2-1,TRBV2,NA,TRBD2